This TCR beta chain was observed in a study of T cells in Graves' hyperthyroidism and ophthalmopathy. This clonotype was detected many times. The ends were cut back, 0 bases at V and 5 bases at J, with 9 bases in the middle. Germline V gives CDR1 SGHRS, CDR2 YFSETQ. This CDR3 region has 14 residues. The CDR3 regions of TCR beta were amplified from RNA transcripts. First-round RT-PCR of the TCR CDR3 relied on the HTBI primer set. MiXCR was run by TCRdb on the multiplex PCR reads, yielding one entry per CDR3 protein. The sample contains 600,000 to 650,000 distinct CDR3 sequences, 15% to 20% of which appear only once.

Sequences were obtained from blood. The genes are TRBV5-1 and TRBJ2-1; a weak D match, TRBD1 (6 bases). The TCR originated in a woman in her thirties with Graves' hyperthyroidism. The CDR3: CASSLGQEHNEQFF. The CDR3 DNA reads TGCGCCAGCAGCTTGGGACAGGAACACAATGAGCAGTTCTTC.